The T cell receptor (beta chain) under discussion was sequenced for a study of blood T cell repertoires in COVID-19. The CDR3 spans 15 residues. Germline CDR1 MGHRA, CDR2 YSYEKL. The ends lost 1 base at V and 4 bases at J; junction bases unmatched: 3. The age range of participants was about 18 to 95 years, with residence in around 22 US areas. Which cohort a participant joined came from the clinical history participants gave. Exposed study participants had met a COVID-19 case within 2 weeks before entry. Authors' data handling: Reference gene primer amplification yielded estimated nucleated cell counts. The data were produced by immunoSEQ multiplex PCR, yet TCRdb's version contains in-frame clones alone and is incomplete. That table furnishes V, J and clone size, whereas the DNA furnished D and trimming. The sample has fewer than 350,000 clones, around 93% seen once.

The sequenced sample consisted of PBMCs or T cells enriched from blood (not recorded which). This chain joins TRBV4-1 and TRBJ2-1, with 8 bases lining up with TRBD2. The clonotype comes from a man between 35 and 55 years old who had been exposed to COVID-19. The CDR3 protein is CASSQVSGSYNEQFF. CDR3 coding DNA: TGCGCCAGCAGCCAAGTCAGCGGGAGTTACAATGAGCAGTTCTTC.